The next 17 T cell receptor beta chains were all read from a single sample in a study of blood T cells in healthy people across ages (dated by TCRdb to between 2015 and 2016). The library was produced with 5' RACE. This sample was sequenced with an Illumina HiSeq 2500. The second PCR ran for about 6 to 12 cycles and used a J-beta primer mix along with a sample-barcoded 5' primer. The public sequencing data were trimmed at Q25 with fastp and processed into clonotypes with MiXCR by TCRdb, which kept only in-frame beta chains. When rows share a CDR3 protein, they turn into one entry using the most common DNA and genes. Within this sample are about 560,000 distinct CDR3 sequences, with roughly a quarter of them counted one time only. Together, the top ten hold 3% to 4% of the sample. The same data also went into a second study, on T cells of mothers and their children.

The specimen sequenced was blood. All receptors derive from a boy between 2 and 10 years old in good health.

This sequence joins TRBV29-1 and TRBJ2-5; D possibly corresponds to TRBD1 (5 bases). The last part of the DNA fits TRBJ2-7 better; the J call may be wrong. Germline V lookup: CDR1 SQVTM, CDR2 ANQGSEA. This CDR3 contains 13 residues. The CDR3 loop reads CSVRTPLSYEQYF. DNA of the CDR3: TGCAGCGTACGGACACCTTTAAGCTACGAGCAGTACTTC.

The chain employs TRBV6-1 and TRBJ2-7, with unresolved D. The CDR3 extends over 10 amino acids. Looked up from germline, CDR1 is MNHNS and CDR2 is SASEGT. V was trimmed by 4 bases and J by 11 bases, leaving 9 bases between them. The CDR3 sequence is CASSAWEEYF. The CDR3 DNA reads as TGTGCCAGCAGTGCCTGGGAAGAGTACTTC.

This clonotype was found many times. This chain uses TRBV7-7 with TRBJ2-5; tentatively, D is TRBD2 (5 bases). The V gene lost 1 base and the J gene lost 5 bases, with 17 bases spanning the gap. This CDR3 spans 16 amino acids. Germline CDR1 and CDR2: SSHAT and FNYEAQ (reference sequence). CDR3 protein: CASSLGRTVRGETQYF. DNA for the CDR3: TGTGCCAGCAGCTTAGGTCGGACTGTCCGCGGCGAGACCCAGTACTTC.

This clonotype was observed a few times. CDR3 sequence reads: CASSLGPGGAYEQYF. The CDR3 DNA reads as TGTGCCAGCAGCTTGGGGCCGGGAGGCGCCTACGAGCAGTACTTC. V is TRBV5-4 and J is TRBJ2-7; TRBD2 aligns across 7 bases. J gave up 2 bases and V 0 bases, and 5 bases lay outside the gene matches. Per germline, CDR1 SGHNT and CDR2 YYREEE (reference sequence). The CDR3 runs 15 residues.

The V gene is TRBV3-1, the J gene TRBJ2-3; either TRBD1 or TRBD2 may fit D (5 bases each). CDR1 is LGHDT, CDR2 YNNKEL, per germline (reference sequence). The CDR3 is made up of 16 amino acids. V gave up 0 bases and J gave up 4 bases, with 14 bases separating them. CDR3 in DNA: TGTGCCAGCAGCCAAGATCGAGGGGATGGAGCAGATACGCAGTATTTT. Translation gives CASSQDRGDGADTQYF.

The CDR3 loop reads CSVENEQFF. The CDR3 DNA sequence: TGCAGCGTTGAAAATGAGCAGTTCTTC. This rearrangement joins TRBV29-1 to TRBJ2-1, with D hard to call. The V gene lost 2 bases and the J gene lost 7 bases, with 0 bases spanning the gap. This CDR3 has 9 amino acids. Per germline, CDR1 SQVTM and CDR2 ANQGSEA.

This clonotype has only a few counts. The V gene is TRBV5-5, the J gene TRBJ1-4; weak D call: TRBD1 (5 bases). Germline V gene sequence: CDR1 SGHKS, CDR2 YYEKEE (reference sequence). The CDR3 is 15 residues long. V shed 3 bases and J shed 8 bases, with 17 bases lying between them. This CDR3 reads CASSSRWGAEEKLFF. For the CDR3, the DNA is TGTGCCAGCAGCTCCCGGTGGGGCGCAGAAGAAAAACTGTTTTTT.

V gene TRBV15 combines with J gene TRBJ2-7, with 7 bases that match TRBD1. V shed 3 bases, J shed 5 bases, and the junction held 10 bases outside the gene matches. The CDR3 totals 15 residues. Germline CDR1 is LNHNV and CDR2 is YYDKDF (reference sequence). This chain's CDR3 is CATSREWGQFNEQYF. The CDR3 DNA follows: TGTGCCACCAGCAGGGAATGGGGACAGTTCAACGAGCAGTACTTC.

The chain's CDR3 is CASSEGTGGSIQYF. Here the CDR3 DNA reads TGTGCCAGCAGTGAAGGGACGGGTGGTAGCATTCAGTACTTC. The chain couples TRBV2 to TRBJ2-4; D is uncertain. Germline V gene sequence: CDR1 SNHLY, CDR2 FYNNEI. CDR3 size: 14 residues. V was trimmed by 1 base and J by 9 bases, leaving 13 bases between them.

DNA of the CDR3: TGTGCCTCCAGGACAGGGGAGGGCTACGAGCAGTACTTC. Protein sequence: CASRTGEGYEQYF. This sequence joins TRBV10-3 and TRBJ2-1; 9 nucleotides agree with TRBD1. TRBJ2-7 matches the DNA end more closely, so the J call is doubtful. The germline V gene encodes CDR1 ENHRY and CDR2 SYGVKD. This CDR3 has 13 residues.

This chain links TRBV14 with TRBJ2-5; no clear D gene. The germline V gene encodes CDR1 SGHDN and CDR2 FVKESK. V was cut by 5 bases and J by 2 bases, with 12 bases left in between. The CDR3 is made up of 14 amino acids. The CDR3 loop is CASSERTVQETQYF. The CDR3 region has the DNA TGTGCCAGCAGCGAACGGACCGTTCAAGAGACCCAGTACTTC.

The rearrangement joins TRBV7-9 to TRBJ2-5; 8 bases line up with TRBD2. The V gene's germline CDR1 is SEHNR and CDR2 FQNEAQ (reference sequence). Trimming cost V 2 bases and J 4 bases; bases outside gene matches: 3. The CDR3 extends over 14 amino acids. CDR3 loop: CASSLRGGPETQYF. CDR3 bases: TGTGCCAGCAGCTTACGGGGGGGCCCAGAGACCCAGTACTTC.

The chain has TRBV13 and TRBJ1-3; no firm D call. V was cut by 1 base and J by 2 bases, with 6 bases left in between. Germline V gene lookup returns CDR1 PRHDT and CDR2 FYEKMQ (reference sequence). The CDR3 length is 14 residues. As DNA, the CDR3 is TGTGCCAGCAGCTTAGTCTTCGCTGGAAACACCATATATTTT. This codes for CASSLVFAGNTIYF.

In this sample, this clonotype turned up a few times. V and J are TRBV6-4 and TRBJ2-5; no firm D call. Gene TRBJ2-1 matches the end of the DNA better, so the J call may be wrong. Germline CDR1 reads MRHNA; CDR2 reads SNTAGT. The CDR3 has 14 residues. The CDR3, as DNA: TGTGCCAGCGCGAAGGAGAGCTCCTACAATGAGCAGTTCTTC. It encodes CASAKESSYNEQFF.

This clonotype was found a few times. The J gene is TRBJ2-2, the V gene TRBV14; 11 bases agree with TRBD2. Trimming at V came to 4 bases and at J to 6 bases, leaving 7 bases not matched to a gene. Germline CDR1 and CDR2: SGHDN and FVKESK. CDR3 length: 16 residues. CDR3 amino acids: CASSLLAGGPAGELFF. The CDR3 region has the DNA TGTGCCAGCAGCCTTTTAGCGGGAGGGCCGGCCGGGGAGCTGTTTTTT.

The chain employs TRBV9 and TRBJ2-1; weak D call: TRBD2 (8 bases). V lost 1 base, J lost 9 bases, and 17 bases lay in between. CDR3 length: 15 residues. The germline V gene has CDR1 SGDLS and CDR2 YYNGEE. The CDR3 region has the DNA TGTGCCAGCAGCGTATCGGGAGGGGGCAACAGTGAGCAGTTCTTC. Protein sequence: CASSVSGGGNSEQFF.

CDR3 amino acids: CAISGTRGGQETQYF. CDR3 coding DNA: TGTGCCATCAGTGGGACTAGGGGAGGGCAAGAGACCCAGTACTTC. The rearrangement joins TRBV10-3 to TRBJ2-5; TRBD2 aligns across 7 bases. Germline assignment: CDR1 ENHRY and CDR2 SYGVKD. V was clipped by 4 bases and J by 2 bases; unmatched bases: 7. The CDR3 consists of 15 residues.